This entry lists 7 T cell receptor beta chains sequenced from one sample in a study of post-analysis software for immune sequencing data. Study results and limitations: With TRBV5-6, TRBV5-1 and TRBV20-1 included, about five TRBV segments were more frequent in patients than in controls.

Which antigens these TCRs recognize remains unknown. Unique molecular identifiers featured in each of the TCR beta cDNA libraries. TCRdb independently ran MiXCR on the PCR reads; one entry per CDR3 protein. The sample consists of about 820,000 distinct CDR3 sequences, roughly half of them appearing once. The specimen sequenced was blood. These receptors all stem from a girl aged 10 to 17 with multiple sclerosis.

The chain joins TRBV25-1 to TRBJ2-3; D gene unclear. The CDR3 runs 14 residues. Germline CDR1 reads MGHDK; CDR2 reads SYGVNS. The V end lost 3 bases, the J end lost 0 bases, and 7 bases lay between the germline ends. For the CDR3, the DNA is TGTGCCAGCAGTGACCCAACTAGCACAGATACGCAGTATTTT. This gives the protein CASSDPTSTDTQYF.

This clonotype was counted a few times. The chain joins TRBV27 to TRBJ2-1; 10 positions agree with TRBD2. The CDR3 totals 16 residues. Trimming removed 3 bases from V and 6 bases from J; junction bases left unmatched: 8. CDR1 is MNHEY, CDR2 SMNVEV, per germline (reference sequence). The CDR3 DNA is TGTGCCAGCAGTTTGAGAGCGGGGGGGCCGGGCAATGAGCAGTTCTTC. Its translation is CASSLRAGGPGNEQFF.

This clonotype was seen a handful of times. The V gene is TRBV20-1, the J gene TRBJ2-1; D is possibly TRBD1 (5 bases). Between the trimmed V and J ends, which lost 5 bases and 7 bases, there was a span of 21 bases. Germline V CDR1 and CDR2: DFQATT, SNEGSKA (reference sequence). CDR3 length: 15 residues. The CDR3 nucleotides are TGCAGTGCTTTAGAGGACGGACACATCCCAAATGAGCAGTTCTTC. Its translation: CSALEDGHIPNEQFF.

The sample holds a few counts of this clonotype. The V gene is TRBV10-3, the J gene TRBJ2-7; D perhaps matches TRBD1 (6 bases). This CDR3 has 13 residues. V lost 10 bases to trimming and J lost 0 bases, with 13 bases between them. CDR1 and CDR2 from the germline V gene are ENHRY and SYGVKD. In nucleotides, the CDR3 is TGTGCCACTACGGACAGAACCTCCTACGAGCAGTACTTC. It is translated as CATTDRTSYEQYF.

This clonotype was seen more than once but under ten times. This may stem from a read error, because a much larger clone lies one nucleotide away. The chain joins TRBV4-2 to TRBJ2-7, with D perhaps TRBD2 (6 bases). Deletions cut 0 bases from V and 7 bases from J, with 10 bases between. This CDR3 has 13 amino acids. The germline V gene encodes CDR1 LGHNA and CDR2 YNFKEQ. CDR3 loop: CASSQERGNEQYF. For the CDR3, the DNA is TGTGCCAGCAGCCAAGAACGCGGGAATGAGCAGTACTTC.

The chain couples TRBV6-1 to TRBJ2-5; D is perhaps TRBD2 (5 bases). Germline assignment: CDR1 MNHNS and CDR2 SASEGT. CDR3 length: 14 residues. V lost 5 bases, J lost 11 bases, and 21 bases lay in between. CDR3 bases: TGTGCCAGCAGTTTGCCTGGGGATTTCGGGGAGCAGTACTTC. Its protein is CASSLPGDFGEQYF.

In its sample, this clonotype was seen a few times. This chain uses TRBV2 with TRBJ2-6; no firm D call. With 8 bases removed from V and 4 bases from J, the gap between germline ends came to 15 bases. CDR3 length: 15 amino acids. Germline V CDR1 and CDR2: SNHLY, FYNNEI. The CDR3, as DNA: TGTGCCAGCTCTGAACTCGGCTACGGGGCCAACGTCCTGACTTTC. It codes for CASSELGYGANVLTF.